Shown below are 21 T cell receptor beta chains from a single sample sequenced in a study of blood T cell repertoires in COVID-19. Some clones are missing from TCRdb's copy, which holds only in-frame ones; the method was immunoSEQ multiplex PCR. The sample holds about 150,000 clones; 80% are singletons and the top ten take under 0.75%. Material for sequencing was peripheral blood. These receptors were taken from a man aged 55 to 69 with acute or convalescent COVID-19.

The chain links TRBV7-9 to TRBJ1-2; TRBD1 matches at 10 bases. CDR1 is SEHNR, CDR2 FQNEAQ, per germline (reference sequence). After removal of 4 bases from V and 8 bases from J, the junction contained 4 bases not matched to a gene. The CDR3 sequence is 13 residues long. The CDR3: CASSSTGGEGYTF. CDR3 DNA: TGTGCCAGCAGCTCGACAGGGGGCGAGGGCTACACCTTC.

V is TRBV28 and J is TRBJ2-5, with 8 bases lining up with TRBD2. The length of the CDR3 is 16 residues. CDR1 and CDR2 (germline): MDHEN, SYDVKM. Trimming at V came to 4 bases and at J to 1 base, leaving 8 bases not matched to a gene. The CDR3 is CASSSSREGPQETQYF. CDR3 sequence (DNA): TGTGCCAGCAGTTCAAGCCGGGAGGGACCCCAAGAGACCCAGTACTTC.

The V gene is TRBV11-2, the J gene TRBJ2-3, with D possibly matching TRBD2 (7 bases). Germline CDR1 is SGHAT and CDR2 is FQNNGV. Trimming pared 1 base from V and 2 bases from J, leaving 19 bases between. The CDR3 consists of 18 residues. The CDR3 DNA is TGTGCCAGCAGCTTAGGCCTGTGGGGGGGCTTTAACACAGATACGCAGTATTTT. Protein product: CASSLGLWGGFNTDTQYF.

This sequence joins TRBV30 and TRBJ2-7; 14 positions agree with TRBD2. The germline V gene has CDR1 GTSNPN and CDR2 SVGIG (reference sequence). Trimming cost V 3 bases and J 5 bases; bases outside gene matches: 6. The CDR3 sequence is 15 residues long. The CDR3 DNA sequence: TGTGCCTGGAGGACTAGCGGGAGGGCTCCTAACGAGCAGTACTTC. Its protein is CAWRTSGRAPNEQYF.

In this sample, this clone turned up once. The chain joins TRBV5-1 to TRBJ2-3, with 7 bases matching TRBD1. Germline-derived CDR1 and CDR2 are SGHRS and YFSETQ. The CDR3 has 15 residues. The junction had 7 bases not matched to a gene; V was cut back by 4 bases and J by 2 bases. The CDR3 loop is CASSPGQVSTDTQYF. The CDR3 coding sequence is TGCGCCAGCAGCCCCGGACAGGTCTCCACAGATACGCAGTATTTT.

This clone came up a few times. The same CDR3 is also encoded by other DNA sequences in this sample. The chain joins TRBV9 to TRBJ1-3; the D is unclear. This CDR3 spans 13 amino acids. The V gene's germline CDR1 is SGDLS and CDR2 YYNGEE. Trimming left V 2 bases short and J 0 bases short, with 3 bases between. CDR3 coding DNA: TGTGCCAGCAGCGTCTACTCTGGAAACACCATATATTTT. This gives the protein CASSVYSGNTIYF.

V gene TRBV7-2 combines with J gene TRBJ2-7, with D hard to call. This CDR3 spans 13 amino acids. V gave up 3 bases and J gave up 0 bases, with 6 bases separating them. CDR1 is SGHTA, CDR2 FQGNSA, per germline. The CDR3 region has the DNA TGTGCCAGCAGCTTGGCGGACTCCTACGAGCAGTACTTC. Translated, it gives CASSLADSYEQYF.

The chain combines TRBV19 with TRBJ1-1; D is undetermined. CDR1 and CDR2 from the germline V gene are LNHDA and SQIVND (reference sequence). Trimming removed 7 bases from V and 1 base from J, with 13 bases in between. This CDR3 has 14 residues. The chain's CDR3 is CASTGVDGNTEAFF. The CDR3 DNA follows: TGTGCCAGTACCGGGGTTGACGGGAACACTGAAGCTTTCTTT. Looking up the rest from reference TRBV19 and TRBJ1-1 gives the full variable domain: DGGITQSPKYLFRKEGQNVTLSCEQNLNHDAMYWYRQDPGQGLRLIYYSQIVNDFQKGDIAEGYSVSREKKESFPLTVTSAQKNPTAFYLCASTGVDGNTEAFFGQGTRLTVV.

The rearrangement joins TRBV18 to TRBJ1-5; D is ambiguous. The CDR3 is 16 amino acids. In germline, CDR1 is KGHSH, CDR2 LQKENI. Trimming cost V 3 bases and J 3 bases, with 15 bases left between them. The CDR3 loop reads CASSPPNQAANQPQHF. In DNA, the CDR3 is TGTGCCAGCTCACCCCCAAACCAGGCAGCCAATCAGCCCCAGCATTTT.

This chain uses TRBV27 with TRBJ2-7; 8 bases line up with TRBD2. The V and J ends lost 5 bases and 2 bases, in that order; junction bases with no gene match: 8. The CDR3 consists of 15 residues. Germline V gene lookup returns CDR1 MNHEY and CDR2 SMNVEV (reference sequence). CDR3 in amino acids: CASSLLSGTPYEQYF. The DNA of the CDR3 is TGTGCCAGCAGTCTCCTTAGCGGGACTCCCTACGAGCAGTACTTC.

This clone was observed a handful of times. The chain has TRBV6-5 and TRBJ1-2; TRBD1 might be the D (6 bases). The CDR3 is 15 residues long. The germline V gene encodes CDR1 MNHEY and CDR2 SVGAGI. Trimming removed 6 bases at V and 2 bases at J, with 16 bases between. DNA for the CDR3: TGTGCCAGCAGAGCCGGGACAAACAGGAACTATGGCTACACCTTC. It yields the protein CASRAGTNRNYGYTF.

The rearrangement joins TRBV5-1 to TRBJ1-1, with D possibly matching TRBD1 (5 bases). The CDR3 has 15 amino acids. V was cut by 5 bases and J by 0 bases, with 14 bases left in between. Germline-derived CDR1 and CDR2 are SGHRS and YFSETQ. CDR3 coding DNA: TGCGCCAGCAGTCGCTCGGGGGAAATGAACACTGAAGCTTTCTTT. It encodes CASSRSGEMNTEAFF.

The V gene is TRBV10-2, the J gene TRBJ1-3; no reliable D call. V was clipped by 0 bases and J by 0 bases, with 9 bases between them. CDR3 size: 16 residues. Germline lookup yields CDR1 WSHSY and CDR2 SAAADI. The DNA for the CDR3 is TGCGCCAGCAGTGAGTCTCAGCCGGGCTCTGGAAACACCATATATTTT. This encodes CASSESQPGSGNTIYF.

The chain has TRBV3-1 (or the pseudogene TRBV3-2) and TRBJ2-3; 7 positions agree with TRBD1. This CDR3 is 14 amino acids long. The germline CDR1 and CDR2 sequences are LGHDT and YNNKEL (reference sequence). V dropped 8 bases and J dropped 1; count of bases not matched to a gene: 6. The CDR3 region has the DNA TGTGCCAGCCGACAGGGAGTAGGCACAGATACGCAGTATTTT. Its translation is CASRQGVGTDTQYF.

V gene TRBV7-3 combines with J gene TRBJ1-6, with 9 bases fitting TRBD1. The CDR3 extends over 14 amino acids. V lost 5 bases and J lost 10; bases outside the gene matches: 6. The germline V gene has CDR1 SGHTA and CDR2 FQGTGA. CDR3 DNA sequence: TGTGCCAGCAGCAACAGGGGGCAGGGGTCACCCCTCCACTTT. This translates into CASSNRGQGSPLHF.

The rearrangement links TRBV28 to TRBJ2-1, with TRBD1 matching over 8 bases. The V gene's germline CDR1 is MDHEN and CDR2 SYDVKM. This CDR3 has 14 residues. V lost 6 bases, J lost 6 bases, and 7 bases stayed unmatched. The chain's CDR3 is CASRKRTGFNEQFF. The CDR3 DNA sequence: TGTGCCAGCAGGAAACGGACAGGGTTCAATGAGCAGTTCTTC.

The chain employs TRBV7-2 and TRBJ2-6; weak D call: TRBD2 (6 bases). From germline, CDR1 is SGHTA and CDR2 FQGNSA. The CDR3 is 14 residues long. Trimming left V 5 bases short and J 4 bases short, with 9 bases between. In nucleotides, the CDR3 is TGTGCCAGCAGCCAGGGACTCGGGGCCAACGTCCTGACTTTC. Its protein product is CASSQGLGANVLTF.

J is TRBJ2-7 and V is TRBV7-2, with 7 bases aligning to TRBD2. CDR1 and CDR2 from the germline V gene are SGHTA and FQGNSA. V shed 1 base, J shed 3 bases, and the junction held 6 bases outside the gene matches. CDR3 length equals 15 residues. DNA of the CDR3: TGTGCCAGCAGCTTAGACCGTGGGAGGGTCTACGAGCAGTACTTC. Its protein is CASSLDRGRVYEQYF.

The chain is built from TRBV23-1 and TRBJ1-5; TRBD1 is a possible D gene (6 bases). TRBV23-1 is an ORF; its function is uncertain. This CDR3 region has 16 residues. The germline V and J ends were trimmed by 8 bases and 1 base, with 18 bases remaining between them. CDR3 DNA: TGCGCCAGCCCTAGCCCCCCACAGGGCAGCAATCAGCCCCAGCATTTT. Encoded protein: CASPSPPQGSNQPQHF.

The CDR3 DNA sequence: TGCGCCAGCAGCTTGAACCTAATTCGCTCTGGAAACACCATATATTTT. Translation: CASSLNLIRSGNTIYF. J is TRBJ1-3 and V is TRBV5-1; D is unclear. V lost 1 base and J 0 bases, leaving 11 bases between the germline ends. Germline-derived CDR1 and CDR2 are SGHRS and YFSETQ. The CDR3 is made up of 16 amino acids.

This clone was detected only once. The J gene is TRBJ1-2, the V gene TRBV6-5; D is perhaps TRBD1 (5 bases). CDR3 size: 15 residues. Germline CDR1 reads MNHEY; CDR2 reads SVGAGI. Deletions cut 7 bases from V and 2 bases from J, with 17 bases between. The CDR3 protein is CASNDATTGNYGYTF. The DNA for the CDR3 is TGTGCCAGCAACGACGCAACAACAGGAAACTATGGCTACACCTTC.